This section outlines one T cell receptor (beta chain) sequence together with its context. The antigen is unknown. V trimming: 2 bases; J trimming: 4 bases; junction bases outside the gene matches: 8. CDR1 MNHEY and CDR2 SVGAGI come from the germline V gene. There are 19 residues in the CDR3. Every donor contributed 7.5 to 10 milliliters of peripheral blood by blood draw. The data originate from a study of blood T cells in healthy people across ages. Study outcomes and limitations: Naive T cell percentage showed a strong correlation with TCR beta diversity.

Primers used in a second PCR of roughly 6 to 12 cycles were a sample-barcoded 5' primer and a J-beta primer mix. Carrying 12 random nucleotides, a template-switch adaptor labeled each individual cDNA molecule. TCRdb processed the 5' RACE reads anew with MiXCR; each CDR3 protein has one entry. The sample lists around 800,000 distinct CDR3 sequences; about 55% were seen once. The chain employs TRBV6-5 and TRBJ2-6, with 13 nucleotides matching TRBD2. The receptor was isolated from a man at least 80 years old in good health. Source material: blood. CDR3 protein: CASSYGMGLAGTGANVLTF. The CDR3, as DNA: TGTGCCAGCAGTTACGGGATGGGACTAGCGGGAACGGGGGCCAACGTCCTGACTTTC.